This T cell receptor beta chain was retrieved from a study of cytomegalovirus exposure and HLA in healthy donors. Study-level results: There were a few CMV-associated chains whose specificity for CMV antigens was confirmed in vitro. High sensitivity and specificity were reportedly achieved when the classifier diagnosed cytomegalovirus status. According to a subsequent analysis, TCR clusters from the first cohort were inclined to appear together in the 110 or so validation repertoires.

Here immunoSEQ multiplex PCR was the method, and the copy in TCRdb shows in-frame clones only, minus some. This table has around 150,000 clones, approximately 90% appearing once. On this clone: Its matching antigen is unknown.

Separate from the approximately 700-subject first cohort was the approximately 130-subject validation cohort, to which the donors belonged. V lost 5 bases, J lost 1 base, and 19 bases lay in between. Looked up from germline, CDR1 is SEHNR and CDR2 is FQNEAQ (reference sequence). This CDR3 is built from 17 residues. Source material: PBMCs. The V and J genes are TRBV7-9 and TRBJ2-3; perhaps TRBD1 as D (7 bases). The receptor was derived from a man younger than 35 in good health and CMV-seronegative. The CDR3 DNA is TGTGCCAGCAGCCCCCCGGGGCGGGACAGCGGCACAGATACGCAGTATTTT. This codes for CASSPPGRDSGTDTQYF.